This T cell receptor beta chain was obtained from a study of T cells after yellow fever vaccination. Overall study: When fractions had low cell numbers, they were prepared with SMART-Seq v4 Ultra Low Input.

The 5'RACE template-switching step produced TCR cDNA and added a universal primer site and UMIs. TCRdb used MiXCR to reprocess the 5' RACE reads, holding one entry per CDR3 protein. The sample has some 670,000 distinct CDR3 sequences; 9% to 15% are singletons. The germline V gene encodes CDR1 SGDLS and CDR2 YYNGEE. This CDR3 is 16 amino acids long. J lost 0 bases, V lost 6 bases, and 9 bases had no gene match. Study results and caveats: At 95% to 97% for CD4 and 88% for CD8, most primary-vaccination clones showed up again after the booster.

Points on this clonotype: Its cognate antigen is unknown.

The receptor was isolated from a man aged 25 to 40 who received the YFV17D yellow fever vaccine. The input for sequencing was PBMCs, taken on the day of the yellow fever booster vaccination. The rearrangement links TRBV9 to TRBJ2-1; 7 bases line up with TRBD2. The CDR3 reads CASTPVAGNSYNEQFF. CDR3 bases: TGTGCCAGCACCCCAGTAGCGGGTAACTCCTACAATGAGCAGTTCTTC.